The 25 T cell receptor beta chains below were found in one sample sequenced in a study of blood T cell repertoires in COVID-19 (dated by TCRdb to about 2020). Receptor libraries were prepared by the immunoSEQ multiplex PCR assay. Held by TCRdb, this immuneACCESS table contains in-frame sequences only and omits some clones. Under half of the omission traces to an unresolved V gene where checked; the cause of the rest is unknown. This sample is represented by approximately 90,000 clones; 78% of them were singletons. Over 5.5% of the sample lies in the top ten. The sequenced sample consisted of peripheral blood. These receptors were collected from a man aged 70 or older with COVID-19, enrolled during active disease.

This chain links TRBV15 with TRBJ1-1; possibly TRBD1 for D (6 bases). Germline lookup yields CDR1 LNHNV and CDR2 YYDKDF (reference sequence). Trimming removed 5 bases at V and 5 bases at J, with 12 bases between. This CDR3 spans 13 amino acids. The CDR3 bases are TGTGCCACCAGCGAACAGGGTAGGACTGAAGCTTTCTTT. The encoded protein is CATSEQGRTEAFF.

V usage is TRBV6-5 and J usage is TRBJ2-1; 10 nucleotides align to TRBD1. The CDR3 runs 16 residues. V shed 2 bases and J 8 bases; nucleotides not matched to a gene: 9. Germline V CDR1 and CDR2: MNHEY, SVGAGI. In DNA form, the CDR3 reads TGTGCCAGCAGTTACCAGGGACAGGGGATTAACGATGAGCAGTTCTTC. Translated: CASSYQGQGINDEQFF.

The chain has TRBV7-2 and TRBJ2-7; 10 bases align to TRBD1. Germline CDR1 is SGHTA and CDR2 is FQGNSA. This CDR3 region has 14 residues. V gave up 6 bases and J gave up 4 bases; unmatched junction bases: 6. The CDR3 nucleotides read TGTGCCAGCAGGTCCGGGACAGGGGTGTACGAGCAGTACTTC. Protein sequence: CASRSGTGVYEQYF.

CDR3 sequence reads: CASSLEPSVTYEQYF. The CDR3 region has the DNA TGCGCCAGCAGCCTGGAACCGTCGGTCACCTACGAGCAGTACTTC. This rearrangement joins TRBV5-1 to TRBJ2-7; D gene ambiguous. CDR3 length: 15 amino acids. The V gene lost 4 bases and the J gene lost 2 bases, with 16 bases spanning the gap. CDR1 SGHRS and CDR2 YFSETQ come from the germline V gene.

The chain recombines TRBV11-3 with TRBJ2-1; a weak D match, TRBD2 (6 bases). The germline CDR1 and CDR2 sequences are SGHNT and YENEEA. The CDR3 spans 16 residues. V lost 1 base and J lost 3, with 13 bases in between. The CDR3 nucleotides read TGTGCCAGCAGCTTAGGCGGGACTTACCTCTACAATGAGCAGTTCTTC. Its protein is CASSLGGTYLYNEQFF.

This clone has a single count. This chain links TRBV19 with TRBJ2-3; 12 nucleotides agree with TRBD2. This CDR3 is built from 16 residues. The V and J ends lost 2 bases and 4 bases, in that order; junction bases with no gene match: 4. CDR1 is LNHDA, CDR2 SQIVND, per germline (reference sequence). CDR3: CASSILAGGLSDTQYF. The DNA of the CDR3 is TGTGCCAGTAGTATACTAGCGGGGGGGCTGTCAGATACGCAGTATTTT.

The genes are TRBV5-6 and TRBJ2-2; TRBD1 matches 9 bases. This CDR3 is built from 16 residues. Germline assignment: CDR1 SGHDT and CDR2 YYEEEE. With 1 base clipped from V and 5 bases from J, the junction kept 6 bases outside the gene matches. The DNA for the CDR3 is TGTGCCAGCAGCTTGCCGGGACAGGGTCGGACCGGGGAGCTGTTTTTT. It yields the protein CASSLPGQGRTGELFF.

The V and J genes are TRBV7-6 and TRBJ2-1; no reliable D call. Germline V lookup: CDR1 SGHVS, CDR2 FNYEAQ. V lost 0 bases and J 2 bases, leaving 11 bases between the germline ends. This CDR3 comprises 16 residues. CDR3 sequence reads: CASSLASQVTYNEQFF. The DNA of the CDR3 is TGTGCCAGCAGCTTAGCATCCCAGGTTACCTACAATGAGCAGTTCTTC.

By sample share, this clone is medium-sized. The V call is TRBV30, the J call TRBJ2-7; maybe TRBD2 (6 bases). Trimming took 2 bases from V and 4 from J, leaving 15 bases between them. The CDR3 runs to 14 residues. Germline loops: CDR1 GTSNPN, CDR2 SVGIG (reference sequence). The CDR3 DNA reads TGTGCCTGGAGTCTCCTTACGGGAGCGTACGAGCAGTACTTC. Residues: CAWSLLTGAYEQYF.

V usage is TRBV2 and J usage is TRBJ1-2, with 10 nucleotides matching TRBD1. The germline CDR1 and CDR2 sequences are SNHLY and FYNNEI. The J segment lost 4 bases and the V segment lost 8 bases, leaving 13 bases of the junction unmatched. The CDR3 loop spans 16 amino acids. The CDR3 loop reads CASSQFPGQGSYGYTF. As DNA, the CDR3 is TGTGCCAGCTCTCAATTCCCGGGACAGGGGAGCTATGGCTACACCTTC.

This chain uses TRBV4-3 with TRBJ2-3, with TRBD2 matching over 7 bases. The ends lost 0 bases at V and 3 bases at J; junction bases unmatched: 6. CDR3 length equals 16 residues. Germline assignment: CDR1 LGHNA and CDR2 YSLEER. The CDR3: CASSQDKGRGTDTQYF. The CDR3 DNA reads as TGCGCCAGCAGCCAAGATAAGGGGAGGGGTACAGATACGCAGTATTTT.

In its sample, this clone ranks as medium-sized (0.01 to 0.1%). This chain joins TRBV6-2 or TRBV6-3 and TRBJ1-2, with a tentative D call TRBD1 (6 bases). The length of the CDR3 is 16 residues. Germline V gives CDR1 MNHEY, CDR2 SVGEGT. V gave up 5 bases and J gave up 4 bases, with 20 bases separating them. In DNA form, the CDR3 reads TGTGCCAGCAGTACTCCACTTGGACAGATCGCCTATGGCTACACCTTC. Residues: CASSTPLGQIAYGYTF.

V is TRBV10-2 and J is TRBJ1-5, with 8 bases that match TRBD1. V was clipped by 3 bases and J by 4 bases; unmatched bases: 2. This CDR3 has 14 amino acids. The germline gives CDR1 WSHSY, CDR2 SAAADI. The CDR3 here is CASSEDRGNQPQHF. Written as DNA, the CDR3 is TGCGCCAGCAGTGAAGACAGGGGAAATCAGCCCCAGCATTTT.

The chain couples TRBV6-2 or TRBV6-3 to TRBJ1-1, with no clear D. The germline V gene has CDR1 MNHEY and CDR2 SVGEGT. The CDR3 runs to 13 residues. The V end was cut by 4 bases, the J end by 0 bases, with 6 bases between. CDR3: CASSSLVNTEAFF. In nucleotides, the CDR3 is TGTGCCAGCAGTTCACTGGTGAACACTGAAGCTTTCTTT.

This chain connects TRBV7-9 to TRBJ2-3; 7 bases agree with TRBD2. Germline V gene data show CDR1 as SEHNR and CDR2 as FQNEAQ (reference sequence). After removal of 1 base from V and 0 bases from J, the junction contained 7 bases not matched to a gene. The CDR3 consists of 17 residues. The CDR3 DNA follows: TGTGCCAGCAGCTTAGGACTAGCAAGCGAGAGCACAGATACGCAGTATTTT. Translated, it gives CASSLGLASESTDTQYF.

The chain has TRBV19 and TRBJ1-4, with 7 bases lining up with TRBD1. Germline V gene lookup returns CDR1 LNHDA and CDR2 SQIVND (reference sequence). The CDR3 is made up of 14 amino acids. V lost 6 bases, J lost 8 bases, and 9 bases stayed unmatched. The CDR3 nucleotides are TGTGCCAGTAGAAATACAGGGGTCGGAGAAAAACTGTTTTTT. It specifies CASRNTGVGEKLFF.

CDR3 nucleotide sequence: TGCGCCAGCAGCTTAGCGGGGTCGAGCACCGGGGAGCTGTTTTTT. It codes for CASSLAGSSTGELFF. This rearrangement joins TRBV5-1 to TRBJ2-2; 7 bases are shared with TRBD2. Trimming at V came to 2 bases and at J to 4 bases, leaving 5 bases not matched to a gene. The CDR3 extends over 15 amino acids. The germline CDR1 and CDR2 sequences are SGHRS and YFSETQ.

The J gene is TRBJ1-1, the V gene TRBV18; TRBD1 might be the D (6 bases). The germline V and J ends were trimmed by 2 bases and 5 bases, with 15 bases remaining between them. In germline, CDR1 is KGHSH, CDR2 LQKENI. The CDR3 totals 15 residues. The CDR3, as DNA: TGTGCCAGCTCACCAACACAGGGAAAGGGGACTGAAGCTTTCTTT. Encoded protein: CASSPTQGKGTEAFF.

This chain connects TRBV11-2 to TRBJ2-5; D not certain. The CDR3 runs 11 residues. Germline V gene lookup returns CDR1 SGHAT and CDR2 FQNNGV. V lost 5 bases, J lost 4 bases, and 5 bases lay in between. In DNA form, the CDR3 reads TGTGCCAGCAGCCGCGGAGAGACCCAGTACTTC. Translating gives CASSRGETQYF. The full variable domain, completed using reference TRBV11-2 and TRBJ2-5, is EAGVAQSPRYKIIEKRQSVAFWCNPISGHATLYWYQQILGQGPKLLIQFQNNGVVDDSQLPKDRFSAERLKGVDSTLKIQPAKLEDSAVYLCASSRGETQYFGPGTRLLVL.

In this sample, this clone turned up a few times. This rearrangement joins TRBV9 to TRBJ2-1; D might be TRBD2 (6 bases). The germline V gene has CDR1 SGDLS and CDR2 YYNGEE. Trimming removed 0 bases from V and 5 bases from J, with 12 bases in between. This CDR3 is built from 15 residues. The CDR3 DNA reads TGTGCCAGCAGCGTAGGCCTAGCGATGCACAATGAGCAGTTCTTC. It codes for CASSVGLAMHNEQFF.

The CDR3 protein is CSARGLAVKSEQFF. The DNA for the CDR3 is TGCAGCGCCCGAGGACTAGCGGTAAAGAGTGAGCAGTTCTTC. The chain recombines TRBV29-1 with TRBJ2-1; the match to TRBD2 covers 10 bases. Germline V gene sequence: CDR1 SQVTM, CDR2 ANQGSEA. V dropped 7 bases and J dropped 9; count of bases not matched to a gene: 12. The CDR3 extends over 14 amino acids.

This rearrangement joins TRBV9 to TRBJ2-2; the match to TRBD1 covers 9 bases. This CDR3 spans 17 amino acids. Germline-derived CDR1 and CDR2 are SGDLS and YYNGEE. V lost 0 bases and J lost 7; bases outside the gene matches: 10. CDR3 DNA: TGTGCCAGCAGCGTAGATTTCTACAGGGGGCAGAGCGGGGAGCTGTTTTTT. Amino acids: CASSVDFYRGQSGELFF.

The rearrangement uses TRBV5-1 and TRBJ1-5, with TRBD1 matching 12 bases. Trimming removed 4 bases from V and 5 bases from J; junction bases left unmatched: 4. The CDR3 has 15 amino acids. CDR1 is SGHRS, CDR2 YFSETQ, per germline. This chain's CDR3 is CASSPGQGAYQPQHF. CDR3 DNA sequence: TGCGCCAGCAGCCCGGGACAGGGGGCATATCAGCCCCAGCATTTT. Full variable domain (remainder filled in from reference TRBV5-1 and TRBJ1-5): KAGVTQTPRYLIKTRGQQVTLSCSPISGHRSVSWYQQTPGQGLQFLFEYFSETQRNKGNFPGRFSGRQFSNSRSEMNVSTLELGDSALYLCASSPGQGAYQPQHFGDGTRLSIL.

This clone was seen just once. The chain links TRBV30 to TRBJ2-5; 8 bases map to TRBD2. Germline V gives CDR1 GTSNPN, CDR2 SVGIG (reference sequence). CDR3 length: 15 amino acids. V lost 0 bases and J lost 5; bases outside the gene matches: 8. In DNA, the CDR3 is TGTGCCTGGAGTGTCACAGCGGGAGTTGGGGAGACCCAGTACTTC. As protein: CAWSVTAGVGETQYF.

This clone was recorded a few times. CDR3 in DNA: TGCGCCAGCAGCCAAGATTTCACACAGGTTGACCCAAGCAACTATGGCTACACCTTC. Amino acids: CASSQDFTQVDPSNYGYTF. V is TRBV4-3 and J is TRBJ1-2; tentative D call: TRBD1 (5 bases). Germline-derived CDR1 and CDR2 are LGHNA and YSLEER. The ends were cut back, 0 bases at V and 2 bases at J, with 22 bases in the middle. This CDR3 contains 19 residues.